The rows below give T cell receptor beta chains drawn from one sample of a study of STAT3 mutations in large granular lymphocyte leukemia. TCRdb's table, derived via immunoSEQ multiplex PCR, lists solely in-frame clones and lacks some. Among some 10,000 clones, around 57% were seen once, and the ten largest hold about 9%. The source material was peripheral blood mononuclear cells. The receptors here all came from a boy aged 5 to 17 with T-cell large granular lymphocyte leukemia. Some clones in this sample may be carry-over from other donors' samples. CDR3s leave out the opening cysteine and the closing phenylalanine or tryptophan. Where a row states a size, it is once, few, many or the class of an expanded clone; other rows omit it.

CDR3aa: ASSIHRGEAF
abundance: NA
j_gene: TRBJ1-1
v_gene: TRBV5-6

CDR3aa: SVRRQGTDTQY
abundance: few
j_gene: TRBJ2-3
v_gene: TRBV29-1

CDR3aa: AWTLGQGGYEQY
abundance: NA
j_gene: TRBJ2-7
v_gene: TRBV30

CDR3aa: ASSLADNEQF
abundance: few
j_gene: TRBJ2-1
v_gene: TRBV5-6

CDR3aa: ASWGGEQF
abundance: few
j_gene: TRBJ2-1
v_gene: TRBV6-1

CDR3aa: AWISGRTYEQY
abundance: NA
j_gene: TRBJ2-7
v_gene: TRBV30

CDR3aa: ASSAGLVGTDTQY
abundance: NA
j_gene: TRBJ2-3
v_gene: TRBV19

CDR3aa: ASSETDWEGLGQPQH
abundance: NA
j_gene: TRBJ1-5
v_gene: TRBV25-1

CDR3aa: SVVGGQLIYNEQF
abundance: NA
j_gene: TRBJ2-1
v_gene: TRBV29-1

CDR3aa: ASSLTGGYNYGYT
abundance: NA
j_gene: TRBJ1-2
v_gene: TRBV5-6

CDR3aa: AWSQGGTAKNIQY
abundance: NA
j_gene: TRBJ2-4
v_gene: TRBV30

CDR3aa: ASGLGRRQDYEQY
abundance: NA
j_gene: TRBJ2-7
v_gene: TRBV12-5

CDR3aa: ACSSGTVRTEAF
abundance: NA
j_gene: TRBJ1-1
v_gene: TRBV30

CDR3aa: AWNRENQPQH
abundance: few
j_gene: TRBJ1-5
v_gene: TRBV30

CDR3aa: ASSLGARNQPQH
abundance: NA
j_gene: TRBJ1-5
v_gene: TRBV7-8

CDR3aa: ASSLGIPRANYGYT
abundance: NA
j_gene: TRBJ1-2
v_gene: TRBV5-4

CDR3aa: ASSSRQGAWYTEAF
abundance: NA
j_gene: TRBJ1-1
v_gene: TRBV19

CDR3aa: ASSRVSAETQY
abundance: NA
j_gene: TRBJ2-5
v_gene: TRBV18

CDR3aa: ASSWTGPKETQY
abundance: NA
j_gene: TRBJ2-5
v_gene: TRBV5-1

CDR3aa: ASSSLGWNQPQH
abundance: NA
j_gene: TRBJ1-5
v_gene: TRBV6-5

CDR3aa: SVVRDEQF
abundance: NA
j_gene: TRBJ2-1
v_gene: TRBV29-1

CDR3aa: ASSLLTGGIRNYGYT
abundance: NA
j_gene: TRBJ1-2
v_gene: TRBV13

CDR3aa: ASSPPRTGTGELF
abundance: NA
j_gene: TRBJ2-2
v_gene: TRBV18